The 15 T cell receptor beta chains below come from one sample, sequenced in a study of somatic mutations in cytotoxic T cells in rheumatoid arthritis. Using immunoSEQ multiplex PCR, the repertoire was profiled, and TCRdb retains in-frame clones only, with some absent. The sample carries around 11,000 clones, around 80% recorded once. Sequencing was done on a sample of CD8+ T cells sorted from blood. The receptors come from an adult with rheumatoid arthritis.

This chain uses TRBV7-2 with TRBJ2-3; D might be TRBD1 (6 bases). The CDR3 is 12 amino acids. From germline, CDR1 is SGHTA and CDR2 FQGNSA. Trimming shortened V by 6 bases and J by 5 bases, and 9 bases separated the two germline ends. Here the CDR3 reads CASSHRVDTQYF. The CDR3 region has the DNA TGTGCCAGCAGTCACAGGGTAGATACGCAGTATTTT.

The chain combines TRBV9 with TRBJ2-7; the D is unclear. The CDR3 is 16 amino acids. Germline CDR1 SGDLS, CDR2 YYNGEE. The V gene lost 4 bases and the J gene lost 3 bases, with 20 bases spanning the gap. The CDR3 loop reads CASSPLGSDTYYEQYF. CDR3 nucleotides: TGTGCCAGCAGCCCGCTAGGAAGTGACACCTACTACGAGCAGTACTTC.

This chain connects TRBV10-3 to TRBJ1-5; D might be TRBD1 (6 bases). Germline V gene lookup returns CDR1 ENHRY and CDR2 SYGVKD. The CDR3 runs to 14 residues. With 0 bases removed from V and 7 bases from J, the gap between germline ends came to 10 bases. CDR3 bases: TGTGCCATCAGTGAGTCGAATACAGGGCAGCCCCAGCATTTT. Residues: CAISESNTGQPQHF.

The chain carries TRBV7-9 and TRBJ2-2, with 14 bases fitting TRBD2. With V trimmed by 3 bases and J by 3 bases, 6 bases remained unmatched. The CDR3 is 18 residues long. Germline V gives CDR1 SEHNR, CDR2 FQNEAQ (reference sequence). The CDR3 reads CASSLGLAGAWDTGELFF. CDR3 sequence (DNA): TGTGCCAGCAGCTTGGGACTAGCGGGGGCCTGGGACACCGGGGAGCTGTTTTTT.

This clone was picked up one time. The chain recombines TRBV27 with TRBJ1-2; D is ambiguous. Trimming removed 2 bases from V and 1 base from J, with 11 bases in between. This CDR3 region has 15 residues. The germline V gene has CDR1 MNHEY and CDR2 SMNVEV (reference sequence). In DNA, the CDR3 is TGTGCCAGCAGTTTAAATGCCGACATTAACTATGGCTACACCTTC. Translation: CASSLNADINYGYTF.

V usage is TRBV19 and J usage is TRBJ1-2; D gene ambiguous. V was pared by 5 bases and J by 4 bases, with 11 bases between. This CDR3 comprises 13 residues. CDR1 and CDR2 (germline): LNHDA, SQIVND (reference sequence). Written as DNA, the CDR3 is TGTGCCAGTAGTCCTTGGACGGGCTATGGCTACACCTTC. This codes for CASSPWTGYGYTF. The full variable domain, in which reference TRBV19 and TRBJ1-2 provide the parts outside the CDR3, is DGGITQSPKYLFRKEGQNVTLSCEQNLNHDAMYWYRQDPGQGLRLIYYSQIVNDFQKGDIAEGYSVSREKKESFPLTVTSAQKNPTAFYLCASSPWTGYGYTFGSGTRLTVV.

The chain is built from TRBV7-6 and TRBJ2-7; 7 bases align to TRBD1. V shed 3 bases, J shed 6 bases, and the junction held 11 bases outside the gene matches. Looked up from germline, CDR1 is SGHVS and CDR2 is FNYEAQ. The CDR3 contains 15 residues. The DNA for the CDR3 is TGTGCCAGCAGCTTGGGAAGGGGGCTGGCCTCCGAGCAGTACTTC. Protein: CASSLGRGLASEQYF.

The table lists this clone with a few counts. The chain joins TRBV7-9 to TRBJ1-1; D might be TRBD1 (5 bases). V was clipped by 11 bases and J by 0 bases, with 10 bases between them. Germline V gene sequence: CDR1 SEHNR, CDR2 FQNEAQ (reference sequence). The CDR3 extends over 12 amino acids. The CDR3 loop reads CAGKGMNTEAFF. The DNA for the CDR3 is TGTGCCGGCAAGGGGATGAACACTGAAGCTTTCTTT. Full variable domain (outside the CDR3, taken from reference TRBV7-9 and TRBJ1-1): DTGVSQNPRHKITKRGQNVTFRCDPISEHNRLYWYRQTLGQGPEFLTYFQNEAQLEKSRLLSDRFSAERPKGSFSTLEIQRTEQGDSAMYLCAGKGMNTEAFFGQGTRLTVV.

The chain joins TRBV9 to TRBJ2-1; weak D call: TRBD2 (7 bases). V was pared by 2 bases and J by 7 bases, with 13 bases between. Germline lookup yields CDR1 SGDLS and CDR2 YYNGEE. CDR3 length: 14 amino acids. The CDR3 coding sequence is TGTGCCAGCAGCGTGGGGGGGCTTGGGAATGAGCAGTTCTTC. It is translated as CASSVGGLGNEQFF.

CDR3 loop: CASSSRGGSYSYEQYF. The DNA for the CDR3 is TGTGCCAGCAGCTCCCGCGGGGGGAGTTATAGCTACGAGCAGTACTTC. The chain carries TRBV9 and TRBJ2-7; 8 nucleotides match TRBD2. Germline V lookup: CDR1 SGDLS, CDR2 YYNGEE. The CDR3 has 16 amino acids. V gave up 4 bases and J gave up 3 bases; unmatched junction bases: 12.

The V and J genes are TRBV4-1 and TRBJ1-2; 7 bases map to TRBD1. Germline-derived CDR1 and CDR2 are MGHRA and YSYEKL. The V gene end was trimmed by 3 bases and the J gene end by 6 bases; junction bases not matched to a gene: 19. CDR3 size: 18 residues. The CDR3 loop reads CASSHTTRDPGTVNGYTF. In DNA form, the CDR3 reads TGCGCCAGCAGCCACACTACCAGAGATCCCGGGACAGTAAATGGCTACACCTTC.

This clone was recorded a few times. V and J are TRBV4-3 and TRBJ1-5, with 9 positions matching TRBD1. Germline V gene lookup returns CDR1 LGHNA and CDR2 YSLEER. This CDR3 contains 17 residues. Losses at the gene ends were 0 bases for V and 6 bases for J; bases not matched to a gene: 9. Here the CDR3 reads CASSQEFMGQGGQPQHF. The CDR3 DNA reads as TGCGCCAGCAGCCAAGAGTTTATGGGACAGGGAGGTCAGCCCCAGCATTTT.

J is TRBJ2-5 and V is TRBV7-6; 7 nucleotides line up with TRBD2. The DNA end lines up better with TRBJ2-7; the J call may be wrong. CDR1 and CDR2 (germline): SGHVS, FNYEAQ. The CDR3 spans 14 residues. The CDR3 DNA sequence: TGTGCCAGCAGCCCCCGGCGGGGGAGCTACGAGCAGTACTTC. Translation: CASSPRRGSYEQYF.

This chain uses TRBV4-1 with TRBJ1-5, with D uncertain. Germline V gives CDR1 MGHRA, CDR2 YSYEKL. Between the trimmed V and J ends, which lost 0 bases and 2 bases, there was a span of 14 bases. This CDR3 spans 17 amino acids. Here the CDR3 DNA reads TGCGCCAGCAGCCAAGAAAGGGCCAAAGAGGGCAATCAGCCCCAGCATTTT. Protein product: CASSQERAKEGNQPQHF.

The gene calls are TRBV4-1 and TRBJ1-2; D is perhaps TRBD1 (5 bases). The CDR3 runs 17 residues. CDR1 is MGHRA, CDR2 YSYEKL, per germline. The ends were cut back, 0 bases at V and 6 bases at J, with 20 bases in the middle. CDR3 coding DNA: TGCGCCAGCAGCCAAGACCCGGGTCCCAGGGCCGGGAATGGCTACACCTTC. It codes for CASSQDPGPRAGNGYTF.